The 26 T cell receptor beta chains listed next were all sequenced from one sample in a study of T cells after yellow fever vaccination (dated by TCRdb to about 2019). The library was built by means of 5' RACE. The instrument given in TCRdb is Illumina NovaSeq 6000. TCRdb took the public reads, trimmed them with fastp at Q25, ran MiXCR for clone calling and kept in-frame beta chains. Each CDR3 protein gets just one entry, which takes the most common genes and DNA from the rows behind it. This sample lists roughly 400,000 distinct CDR3 sequences; under 20% were detected once. In total, the top ten clones hold roughly a sixth of the sample. According to the study, the label for this sample's treatment or condition signals: live attenuated yellow fever vaccine strain. The sequencing here drew on PBMCs, taken before the yellow fever booster vaccination. These receptor sequences come from a man between 18 and 29 years old who received the YFV17D yellow fever vaccine.

In this sample, this clonotype turned up a few times. The J gene is TRBJ1-4, the V gene TRBV20-1, with D perhaps matching TRBD1 (5 bases). The CDR3 has 13 amino acids. Germline V gene sequence: CDR1 DFQATT, CDR2 SNEGSKA (reference sequence). With 7 bases removed from V and 0 bases from J, the gap between germline ends came to 9 bases. CDR3 amino acids: CSVGAATNEKLFF. CDR3 in DNA: TGCAGTGTAGGGGCCGCAACTAATGAAAAACTGTTTTTT.

This clonotype was detected many times. The chain is built from TRBV6-9 and TRBJ1-5; a weak D match, TRBD1 (5 bases). Germline values: CDR1 MNHGY, CDR2 SVAAGI. This CDR3 region has 16 residues. Between the trimmed V and J ends, which lost 0 bases and 3 bases, there was a span of 12 bases. The chain's CDR3 is CASSYSLGDPNQPQHF. The CDR3 DNA sequence: TGTGCCAGCAGTTATTCGTTGGGGGACCCCAATCAGCCCCAGCATTTT.

The rearrangement joins TRBV29-1 to TRBJ2-1; the match to TRBD1 covers 8 bases. The CDR3 sequence is 14 residues long. The J segment lost 5 bases and the V segment lost 3 bases, leaving 6 bases of the junction unmatched. Per the germline V gene, CDR1 is SQVTM and CDR2 is ANQGSEA. The CDR3 DNA sequence: TGCAGCGTTGATGGGACAGGTCTTAACAATGAGCAGTTCTTC. As protein: CSVDGTGLNNEQFF.

The CDR3 DNA reads TGTGCCAGCAGCTCCCGACTAGCGGGGGGCCGGGGCACAGATACGCAGTATTTT. Its protein is CASSSRLAGGRGTDTQYF. J is TRBJ2-3 and V is TRBV7-2, with 13 bases identical to TRBD2. The CDR3 has 18 amino acids. The trim removed 4 bases at V and 1 base at J, leaving 8 bases unmatched. Germline V gene data show CDR1 as SGHTA and CDR2 as FQGNSA. Combining the CDR3 with reference TRBV7-2 and TRBJ2-3 gives the whole variable domain GAGVSQSPSNKVTEKGKDVELRCDPISGHTALYWYRQSLGQGLEFLIYFQGNSAPDKSGLPSDRFSAERTGGSVSTLTIQRTQQEDSAVYLCASSSRLAGGRGTDTQYFGPGTRLTVL.

This clonotype was picked up many times. The rearrangement links TRBV7-2 to TRBJ1-1, with D hard to call. The V end was cut by 7 bases, the J end by 0 bases, with 9 bases between. CDR1 is SGHTA, CDR2 FQGNSA, per germline. This CDR3 comprises 13 residues. CDR3 sequence reads: CASTFRVNTEAFF. CDR3 DNA: TGTGCCAGCACCTTCCGAGTGAACACTGAAGCTTTCTTT.

The V call is TRBV6-5, the J call TRBJ2-3; D is possibly TRBD1 or TRBD2 (6 bases each). Germline V gene data show CDR1 as MNHEY and CDR2 as SVGAGI. Trimming shortened V by 7 bases and J by 4 bases, and 21 bases separated the two germline ends. The CDR3 length is 16 residues. CDR3 sequence: CASTPRWGAYPDTQYF. The DNA of the CDR3 is TGTGCCAGCACCCCTCGGTGGGGGGCATACCCAGATACGCAGTATTTT.

The chain links TRBV21-1 to TRBJ2-3; the table names TRBD2, a call not compared with the DNA. TRBV21-1 is a pseudogene. The CDR3 loop spans 15 amino acids. The CDR3: CASSILAGCTDTQYF. CDR3 nucleotides: TGTGCCAGCAGCATACTAGCGGGGTGCACAGATACGCAGTATTTT.

This clonotype was seen a few times. V gene TRBV4-1 combines with J gene TRBJ2-7, with D possibly TRBD1 on 7 matching bases. CDR3 length equals 13 residues. The ends were cut back, 1 base at V and 12 bases at J, with 16 bases in the middle. CDR1 and CDR2 (germline): MGHRA, YSYEKL. Here the CDR3 DNA reads TGCGCCAGCAGCCAAGCAGCAGGGGGGTCGGCGTACTTC. Protein: CASSQAAGGSAYF.

The DNA for the CDR3 is TGCGCCAGCAGCCAAGGACTAGAATACGAGCAGTACTTC. It translates to CASSQGLEYEQYF. The genes are TRBV4-3 and TRBJ2-7; D may be TRBD2 (6 bases). The CDR3 contains 13 residues. Germline CDR1 is LGHNA and CDR2 is YSLEER. Trimming took 1 base from V and 4 from J, leaving 8 bases between them.

This clonotype has only a few counts. The genes are TRBV7-2 and TRBJ2-1; 12 bases agree with TRBD2. Germline V lookup: CDR1 SGHTA, CDR2 FQGNSA. The CDR3 totals 13 residues. V lost 6 bases and J lost 15; bases outside the gene matches: 9. CDR3 sequence reads: CASSLGAGLAGFF. The CDR3 nucleotides are TGTGCCAGCAGTCTAGGGGCGGGACTAGCGGGGTTCTTC.

This clonotype has a handful of counts. The junction differs from germline at one of its ends, possibly a read error. The chain has TRBV27 and TRBJ2-5; D unclear. The CDR3 is made up of 13 amino acids. The germline V gene encodes CDR1 MNHEY and CDR2 SMNVEV (reference sequence). The CDR3 spells CASSLMDHETQYF. CDR3 nucleotide sequence: TGTGCCAGCAGTTTAATGGACCACGAGACCCAGTACTTC.

V is TRBV3-1 and J is TRBJ2-6, with D unclear. Germline CDR1 LGHDT, CDR2 YNNKEL (reference sequence). This CDR3 comprises 15 residues. Trimming took off 3 bases at V and 0 bases at J, with 6 bases between the two ends. The CDR3 here is CASSQGFSGANVLTF. Here the CDR3 DNA reads TGTGCCAGCAGCCAGGGGTTCTCTGGGGCCAACGTCCTGACTTTC.

The J gene is TRBJ1-1, the V gene TRBV7-8, with 7 positions matching TRBD1. V was pared by 5 bases and J by 3 bases, with 6 bases of the junction left unmatched. Germline loops: CDR1 SGHVS, CDR2 FQNEAQ. This CDR3 contains 14 residues. The DNA for the CDR3 is TGTGCCAGCAGCCACAGGGGTTGGGACACTGAAGCTTTCTTT. Translating gives CASSHRGWDTEAFF.

This clonotype showed up just a few times. This sequence joins TRBV4-3 and TRBJ1-4, with TRBD1 matching 11 bases. Per germline, CDR1 LGHNA and CDR2 YSLEER. The CDR3 has 17 amino acids. Trimming removed 0 bases from V and 2 bases from J; junction bases left unmatched: 2. The CDR3 protein is CASSQDGTGGTNEKLFF. The CDR3 nucleotides are TGCGCCAGCAGCCAAGATGGGACAGGGGGGACTAATGAAAAACTGTTTTTT.

There are a few counts of this clonotype. This chain connects TRBV7-2 to TRBJ2-1, with a possible D match to TRBD1 (6 bases). V was shortened by 5 bases and J by 3 bases, with 11 bases between the two germline ends. Germline CDR1 SGHTA, CDR2 FQGNSA. This CDR3 is 14 amino acids long. CDR3 DNA: TGTGCCAGCAGCCACGGACAGATCTACAATGAGCAGTTCTTC. Translated, it gives CASSHGQIYNEQFF.

This clonotype appeared a few times. The genes are TRBV4-3 and TRBJ1-2; D might be TRBD1 (5 bases). The CDR3 loop spans 14 amino acids. The V gene lost 2 bases and the J gene lost 4 bases, with 11 bases spanning the gap. CDR1 and CDR2 (germline): LGHNA, YSLEER. DNA for the CDR3: TGCGCCAGCAGCCAATGGGGCAGGGCCTATGGCTACACCTTC. It encodes CASSQWGRAYGYTF.

The chain links TRBV5-5 to TRBJ1-1; D call uncertain. The V end was cut by 9 bases, the J end by 6 bases, with 12 bases between. The CDR3 covers 11 residues. Germline V CDR1 and CDR2: SGHKS, YYEKEE (reference sequence). CDR3 sequence (DNA): TGTGCCATCGTGGGGAGCCCTGAAGCTTTCTTT. This translates into CAIVGSPEAFF.

The chain carries TRBV12-3 or TRBV12-4 and TRBJ2-2; D remains ambiguous. The V end was cut by 6 bases, the J end by 9 bases, with 14 bases between. CDR3 length equals 13 residues. CDR3 amino acids: CASSRTDLWELFF. CDR3 bases: TGTGCCAGCAGCCGGACGGATCTCTGGGAGCTGTTTTTT.

There are a few counts of this clonotype. The V call is TRBV5-1, the J call TRBJ2-5; no clear D gene. In germline, CDR1 is SGHRS, CDR2 YFSETQ. V shed 5 bases and J shed 3 bases, with 11 bases lying between them. The CDR3 has 13 amino acids. The CDR3 protein is CASSDQVEETQYF. Here the CDR3 DNA reads TGCGCCAGCAGTGATCAGGTCGAAGAGACCCAGTACTTC. Using reference TRBV5-1 and TRBJ2-5 for the parts outside the CDR3, the full variable domain is KAGVTQTPRYLIKTRGQQVTLSCSPISGHRSVSWYQQTPGQGLQFLFEYFSETQRNKGNFPGRFSGRQFSNSRSEMNVSTLELGDSALYLCASSDQVEETQYFGPGTRLLVL.

This clonotype has more than one count but fewer than ten. V and J are TRBV7-2 and TRBJ2-3; TRBD2 agrees at 8 bases. Germline-derived CDR1 and CDR2 are SGHTA and FQGNSA. The length of the CDR3 is 15 residues. V shed 4 bases, J shed 8 bases, and the junction held 11 bases outside the gene matches. The CDR3 DNA reads TGTGCCAGCAGCTGGGGCGGGGGGCGGCGTGCTACGCAGTATTTT. Its translation: CASSWGGGRRATQYF.

The genes are TRBV9 and TRBJ2-3; the D is unclear. V lost 6 bases and J 4 bases, leaving 15 bases between the germline ends. Germline V lookup: CDR1 SGDLS, CDR2 YYNGEE. The CDR3 has 14 amino acids. CDR3 in amino acids: CASNTPRVADTQYF. The CDR3 coding sequence is TGTGCCAGCAACACACCTAGGGTTGCAGATACGCAGTATTTT.

The gene calls are TRBV5-5 and TRBJ2-3; tentatively, D is TRBD1 (8 bases). This CDR3 has 15 amino acids. V was clipped by 0 bases and J by 5 bases, with 13 bases between them. Germline loops: CDR1 SGHKS, CDR2 YYEKEE (reference sequence). CDR3 region: CASSLVTGGGDTQYF. DNA of the CDR3: TGTGCCAGCAGCTTGGTTACAGGGGGGGGAGATACGCAGTATTTT. Full variable domain (missing parts from reference TRBV5-5 and TRBJ2-3): DAGVTQSPTHLIKTRGQQVTLRCSPISGHKSVSWYQQVLGQGPQFIFQYYEKEERGRGNFPDRFSARQFPNYSSELNVNALLLGDSALYLCASSLVTGGGDTQYFGPGTRLTVL.

The V call is TRBV7-9, the J call TRBJ1-3; TRBD1 aligns across 8 bases. J was trimmed by 0 bases and V by 3 bases; bases with no gene match: 10. This CDR3 spans 18 amino acids. Germline CDR1 and CDR2: SEHNR and FQNEAQ (reference sequence). CDR3: CASSFRRTGRHSGNTIYF. DNA of the CDR3: TGTGCCAGCAGCTTTAGGCGGACAGGGCGCCACTCTGGAAACACCATATATTTT.

This clonotype was seen more than once but under ten times. CDR3 loop: CASSAIAPRYTDTQYF. In DNA form, the CDR3 reads TGCGCCAGCAGCGCAATAGCACCGAGATACACAGATACGCAGTATTTT. The genes are TRBV5-1 and TRBJ2-3; D is undetermined. This CDR3 is built from 16 residues. From germline, CDR1 is SGHRS and CDR2 YFSETQ. The V end was cut by 4 bases, the J end by 2 bases, with 17 bases between.

The gene calls are TRBV7-2 and TRBJ2-5, with D perhaps assigned TRBD1 or TRBD2 (6 bases each). Per germline, CDR1 SGHTA and CDR2 FQGNSA. The CDR3 consists of 13 residues. Between the trimmed V and J ends, which lost 6 bases and 5 bases, there was a span of 13 bases. CDR3 nucleotides: TGTGCCAGCAGAAGGGGGGTAGGGGAGACCCAGTACTTC. It encodes CASRRGVGETQYF.

This clonotype was seen only a few times. The chain couples TRBV12-3 or TRBV12-4 to TRBJ2-2; D gene unclear. The CDR3 spans 12 residues. V was trimmed by 9 bases and J by 8 bases, leaving 13 bases between them. CDR3 sequence: CASPGFSGELFF. The CDR3 bases are TGTGCCAGTCCCGGATTTTCTGGGGAGCTGTTTTTT.